One sample yielded the 21 T cell receptor beta chains listed below, sequenced in a study of T cell changes during pregnancy in multiple sclerosis. The table came from immunoSEQ multiplex PCR; TCRdb's copy has only in-frame clones and leaves some out. The sample holds around 44,000 clones; almost 95% are singletons and the top ten take roughly 1.4%. The sequencing input was peripheral blood. The source of these receptors is a female donor with multiple sclerosis, enrolled in a pregnancy study.

This clone occurred once. This chain links TRBV6-4 with TRBJ2-2; perhaps TRBD1 as D (5 bases). Germline-derived CDR1 and CDR2 are MRHNA and SNTAGT. Deletions cut 0 bases from V and 4 bases from J, with 12 bases between. This CDR3 contains 16 residues. CDR3 sequence: CASSDSSRAFTGELFF. The CDR3, as DNA: TGTGCCAGCAGTGACTCGAGCAGGGCGTTCACCGGGGAGCTGTTTTTT.

V and J are TRBV11-2 and TRBJ2-7; 10 bases line up with TRBD1. Germline V gene sequence: CDR1 SGHAT, CDR2 FQNNGV. This CDR3 has 17 amino acids. Trimming at V came to 1 base and at J to 6 bases, leaving 12 bases not matched to a gene. CDR3 coding DNA: TGTGCCAGCAGCTTAGCAGTAGGGACAGGGGATCTCGGCGAGCAGTACTTC. It yields the protein CASSLAVGTGDLGEQYF.

This chain joins TRBV19 and TRBJ2-2; tentative D call: TRBD2 (6 bases). The CDR3 spans 15 residues. In germline, CDR1 is LNHDA, CDR2 SQIVND (reference sequence). The germline V and J ends were trimmed by 9 bases and 2 bases, with 16 bases remaining between them. CDR3 in amino acids: CARWGVVVNTGELFF. Written as DNA, the CDR3 is TGTGCCAGGTGGGGGGTTGTAGTTAACACCGGGGAGCTGTTTTTT.

The chain recombines TRBV5-1 with TRBJ2-1; 13 bases map to TRBD2. This CDR3 region has 16 residues. V lost 3 bases to trimming and J lost 6 bases; unmatched junction nucleotides: 6. Germline lookup yields CDR1 SGHRS and CDR2 YFSETQ. The CDR3 nucleotides are TGCGCCAGCAGCTCAGGGACTAGCGGGAAAGGCAATGAGCAGTTCTTC. Residues: CASSSGTSGKGNEQFF.

The chain couples TRBV7-9 to TRBJ2-3; D is ambiguous. Germline-derived CDR1 and CDR2 are SEHNR and FQNEAQ (reference sequence). This CDR3 spans 13 amino acids. V lost 3 bases, J lost 2 bases, and 6 bases lay in between. CDR3 sequence (DNA): TGTGCCAGCAGCTTGTTACTCACAGATACGCAGTATTTT. Translating it yields CASSLLLTDTQYF.

This chain joins TRBV7-2 and TRBJ1-2; D not resolved. Germline V CDR1 and CDR2: SGHTA, FQGNSA. Trimming shortened V by 1 base and J by 1 base, and 4 bases separated the two germline ends. CDR3 size: 13 residues. The CDR3 region is CASSLGNNYGYTF. The CDR3 region has the DNA TGTGCCAGCAGCTTAGGCAATAACTATGGCTACACCTTC.

The chain is built from TRBV5-4 and TRBJ2-5, with 9 bases lining up with TRBD2. The germline gives CDR1 SGHNT, CDR2 YYREEE (reference sequence). The V and J ends lost 4 bases and 3 bases, in that order; junction bases with no gene match: 13. CDR3 length equals 17 residues. CDR3 in DNA: TGTGCCAGCAGCCCAGGGGGTAGCGGGAGAGTGGAAGAGACCCAGTACTTC. It encodes CASSPGGSGRVEETQYF.

This chain uses TRBV7-2 with TRBJ1-1; a weak D match, TRBD1 (5 bases). V lost 1 base to trimming and J lost 3 bases, with 9 bases between them. The CDR3 contains 14 residues. Germline V gene sequence: CDR1 SGHTA, CDR2 FQGNSA. DNA of the CDR3: TGTGCCAGCAGCTTAGTTTCGGGGGACACTGAAGCTTTCTTT. It codes for CASSLVSGDTEAFF.

The CDR3 DNA follows: TGTGCCTGGAGTGTTAGAGGGAATAGCAATCAGCCCCAGCATTTT. It is translated as CAWSVRGNSNQPQHF. V gene TRBV30 combines with J gene TRBJ1-5; no clear D. Trimming shortened V by 0 bases and J by 0 bases, and 9 bases separated the two germline ends. The CDR3 is 15 amino acids. From germline, CDR1 is GTSNPN and CDR2 SVGIG (reference sequence). Full variable domain (outside the CDR3, taken from reference TRBV30 and TRBJ1-5): SQTIHQWPATLVQPVGSPLSLECTVEGTSNPNLYWYRQAAGRGLQLLFYSVGIGQISSEVPQNLSASRPQDRQFILSSKKLLLSDSGFYLCAWSVRGNSNQPQHFGDGTRLSIL.

The rearrangement joins TRBV27 to TRBJ2-1; D call uncertain. This CDR3 has 19 amino acids. The V end was cut by 0 bases, the J end by 2 bases, with 20 bases between. CDR1 is MNHEY, CDR2 SMNVEV, per germline (reference sequence). The chain's CDR3 is CASSLSSPNTLNPYNEQFF. The CDR3 DNA is TGTGCCAGCAGTTTATCGTCCCCTAATACCCTTAACCCCTACAATGAGCAGTTCTTC.

This chain links TRBV5-8 with TRBJ2-3, with 9 bases that match TRBD2. Losses at the gene ends were 4 bases for V and 3 bases for J; bases not matched to a gene: 9. CDR3 length: 16 amino acids. Germline CDR1 reads SGHTS; CDR2 reads YDEGEE. The CDR3 is CASSLVMRGGTDTQYF. CDR3 coding DNA: TGTGCCAGCAGCCTAGTAATGCGGGGGGGAACAGATACGCAGTATTTT.

This rearrangement joins TRBV7-9 to TRBJ2-7; perhaps TRBD2 as D (7 bases). Trimming removed 6 bases at V and 6 bases at J, with 15 bases between. The CDR3 is made up of 13 amino acids. Germline values: CDR1 SEHNR, CDR2 FQNEAQ (reference sequence). The CDR3 reads CASSSSGTTEQYF. The DNA of the CDR3 is TGTGCCAGCAGTTCAAGCGGGACAACCGAGCAGTACTTC.

The chain links TRBV5-1 to TRBJ2-5; D is unclear. V was trimmed by 0 bases and J by 0 bases, leaving 3 bases between them. The CDR3 is made up of 13 amino acids. Germline loops: CDR1 SGHRS, CDR2 YFSETQ. In DNA, the CDR3 is TGCGCCAGCAGCTTGGGCGACCAAGAGACCCAGTACTTC. Amino acid sequence: CASSLGDQETQYF.

This chain joins TRBV7-2 and TRBJ2-1; TRBD2 matches at 7 bases. After removal of 6 bases from V and 10 bases from J, the junction contained 6 bases not matched to a gene. In germline, CDR1 is SGHTA, CDR2 FQGNSA. This CDR3 has 12 residues. CDR3 sequence (DNA): TGTGCCAGCAGGCCCACTAGCGAAGAGCAGTTCTTC. Residues: CASRPTSEEQFF.

The chain employs TRBV4-1 and TRBJ2-7, with D perhaps TRBD2 (6 bases). There are 16 residues in the CDR3. V lost 5 bases and J lost 0, with 17 bases in between. CDR1 is MGHRA, CDR2 YSYEKL, per germline. The CDR3 spells CASSISVGGNSYEQYF. CDR3 bases: TGCGCCAGCAGCATAAGCGTGGGGGGAAACTCCTACGAGCAGTACTTC.

The chain is built from TRBV6-5 and TRBJ2-2; tentatively, D is TRBD2 (6 bases). Germline values: CDR1 MNHEY, CDR2 SVGAGI. CDR3 size: 14 residues. The V and J ends lost 5 bases and 2 bases respectively, with 9 bases between them. The CDR3 sequence is CASSDGTNTGELFF. In nucleotides, the CDR3 is TGTGCCAGCAGTGACGGGACTAACACCGGGGAGCTGTTTTTT.

This chain joins TRBV7-2 and TRBJ1-1, with D possibly TRBD1 on 5 matching bases. The V and J ends lost 5 bases and 4 bases respectively, with 11 bases between them. There are 13 residues in the CDR3. Germline CDR1 reads SGHTA; CDR2 reads FQGNSA. CDR3 sequence (DNA): TGTGCCAGCAGCACTGGGGGGGGCACTGAAGCTTTCTTT. Translation gives CASSTGGGTEAFF.

This clone showed up just once. V and J are TRBV25-1 and TRBJ1-2, with D tentatively TRBD1 (5 bases). This CDR3 spans 18 amino acids. The germline CDR1 and CDR2 sequences are MGHDK and SYGVNS. Between the trimmed V and J ends, which lost 0 bases and 9 bases, there was a span of 26 bases. This CDR3 is CASSEYPQGVSQGRRYTF. The CDR3 DNA sequence: TGTGCCAGCAGTGAATACCCGCAGGGCGTGTCCCAAGGTCGTCGCTACACCTTC.

This clone was detected only once. The chain employs TRBV2 and TRBJ2-2; D ambiguous. V was pared by 5 bases and J by 0 bases, with 4 bases between. Per germline, CDR1 SNHLY and CDR2 FYNNEI. The CDR3 totals 13 residues. CDR3 region: CASSLTNTGELFF. The CDR3 nucleotides read TGTGCCAGCAGTTTGACGAACACCGGGGAGCTGTTTTTT.

This clone was observed once. The chain employs TRBV5-6 and TRBJ2-7; 11 nucleotides agree with TRBD2. CDR1 and CDR2 (germline): SGHDT, YYEEEE. The CDR3 covers 17 residues. Germline trimming cut 1 base from V and 4 bases from J; bases unmatched to any gene: 10. The CDR3 DNA reads TGTGCCAGCAGCTTGTGGTTACTAGCGGGAGATAGATACGAGCAGTACTTC. This sequence encodes CASSLWLLAGDRYEQYF. The entire variable domain, with the rest obtained from reference TRBV5-6 and TRBJ2-7, is as follows: DAGVTQSPTHLIKTRGQQVTLRCSPKSGHDTVSWYQQALGQGPQFIFQYYEEEERQRGNFPDRFSGHQFPNYSSELNVNALLLGDSALYLCASSLWLLAGDRYEQYFGPGTRLTVT.

CDR3 bases: TGTGCCAGCAGCTCGACAGGGTACTATGGCTACACCTTC. It yields the protein CASSSTGYYGYTF. The gene calls are TRBV7-9 and TRBJ1-2, with 7 bases matching TRBD1. V was pared by 4 bases and J by 3 bases, with 2 bases of the junction left unmatched. The CDR3 contains 13 residues. Germline CDR1 and CDR2: SEHNR and FQNEAQ (reference sequence).